This T cell receptor (beta chain) was documented in a study of blood T cells in healthy people across ages. Alongside a J-beta primer mix, a sample-barcoded 5' primer served in a second PCR lasting roughly 6 to 11 cycles. Each CDR3 protein gets one entry after TCRdb re-called the 5' RACE reads with MiXCR. The sample lists about 1,600,000 distinct CDR3 sequences, 42% occurring once. Only a few counts were recorded for this clonotype. What it binds is not known. The CDR3 extends over 16 amino acids. CDR1 and CDR2 from the germline V gene are SGHRS and YFSETQ. Trimming stripped 7 bases from V and 0 bases from J, with 18 bases between. Study-wide results and limits: Versus aged donors, long-lived donors had higher diversity and more naive CD4+ cells. Age brought a roughly linear fall in TCR beta diversity measured per million T cells. Changes seen in expanded clonotypes were possibly confounded by donor CMV status left unknown.

Each of the donors had roughly 9.7 milliliters of peripheral blood drawn into EDTA-treated Vacutainer tubes. Sequencing was performed on blood. The TCR comes from a woman under 30 in good health. This rearrangement joins TRBV5-1 to TRBJ2-3; D might be TRBD1 or TRBD2, each matching 5 bases. CDR3: CASAFRGPPSTDTQYF. The CDR3 region has the DNA TGCGCCAGCGCCTTTAGGGGACCACCGAGCACAGATACGCAGTATTTT.